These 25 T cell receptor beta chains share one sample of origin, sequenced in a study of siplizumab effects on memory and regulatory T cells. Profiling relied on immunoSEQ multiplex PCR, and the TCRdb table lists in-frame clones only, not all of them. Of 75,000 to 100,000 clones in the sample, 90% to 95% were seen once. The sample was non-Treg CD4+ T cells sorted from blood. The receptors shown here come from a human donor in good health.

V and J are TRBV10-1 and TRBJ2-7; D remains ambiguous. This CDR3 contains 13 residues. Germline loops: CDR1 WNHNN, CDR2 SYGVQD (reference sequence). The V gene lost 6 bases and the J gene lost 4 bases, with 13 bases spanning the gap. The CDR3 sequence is CASSQEGEYEQYF. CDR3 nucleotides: TGCGCCAGCAGCCAGGAAGGAGAATACGAGCAGTACTTC.

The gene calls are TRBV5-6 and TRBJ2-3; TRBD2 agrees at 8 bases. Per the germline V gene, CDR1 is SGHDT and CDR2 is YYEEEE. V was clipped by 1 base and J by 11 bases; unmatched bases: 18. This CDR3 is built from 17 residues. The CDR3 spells CASSLTAGGFPALGQYF. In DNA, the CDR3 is TGTGCCAGCAGCTTGACGGCGGGGGGTTTCCCTGCCCTGGGGCAGTATTTT.

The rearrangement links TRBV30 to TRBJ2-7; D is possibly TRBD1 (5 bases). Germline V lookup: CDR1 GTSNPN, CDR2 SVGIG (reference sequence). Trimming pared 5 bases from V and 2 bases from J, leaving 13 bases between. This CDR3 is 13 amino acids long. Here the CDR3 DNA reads TGTGCCTGGTGCCCAGGGCAACCCTACGAGCAGTACTTC. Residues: CAWCPGQPYEQYF.

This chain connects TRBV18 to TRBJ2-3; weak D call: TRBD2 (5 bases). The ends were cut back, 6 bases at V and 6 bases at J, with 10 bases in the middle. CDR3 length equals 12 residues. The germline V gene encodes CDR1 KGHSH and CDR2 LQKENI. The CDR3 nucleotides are TGTGCCAGCTCTTATGGCGGGGATACGCAGTATTTT. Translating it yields CASSYGGDTQYF.

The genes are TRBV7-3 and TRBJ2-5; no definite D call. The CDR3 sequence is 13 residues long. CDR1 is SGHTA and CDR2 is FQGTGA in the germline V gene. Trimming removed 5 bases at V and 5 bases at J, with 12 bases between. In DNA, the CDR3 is TGTGCCAGCAGCCAGTACGCGGACGAGACCCAGTACTTC. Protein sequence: CASSQYADETQYF.

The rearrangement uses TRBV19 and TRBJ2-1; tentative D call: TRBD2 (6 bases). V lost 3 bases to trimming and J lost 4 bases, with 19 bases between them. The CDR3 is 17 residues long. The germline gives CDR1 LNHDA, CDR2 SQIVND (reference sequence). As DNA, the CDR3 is TGTGCCAGTAGTATTGGAGCTAGCGCTACCCATTACAATGAGCAGTTCTTC. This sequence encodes CASSIGASATHYNEQFF. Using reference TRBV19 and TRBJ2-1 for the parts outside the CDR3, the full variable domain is DGGITQSPKYLFRKEGQNVTLSCEQNLNHDAMYWYRQDPGQGLRLIYYSQIVNDFQKGDIAEGYSVSREKKESFPLTVTSAQKNPTAFYLCASSIGASATHYNEQFFGPGTRLTVL.

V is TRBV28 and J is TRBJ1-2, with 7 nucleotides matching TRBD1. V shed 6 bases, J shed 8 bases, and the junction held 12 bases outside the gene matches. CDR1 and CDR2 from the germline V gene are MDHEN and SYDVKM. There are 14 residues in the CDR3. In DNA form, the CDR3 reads TGTGCCAGCAGATCAGTGGATCAGGGGGTGGGCTACACCTTC. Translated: CASRSVDQGVGYTF.

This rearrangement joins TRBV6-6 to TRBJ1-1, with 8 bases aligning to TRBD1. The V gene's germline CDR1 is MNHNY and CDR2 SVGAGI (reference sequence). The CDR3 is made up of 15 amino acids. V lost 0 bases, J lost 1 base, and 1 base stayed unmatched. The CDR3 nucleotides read TGTGCCAGCAGTTACTCAGGGACAGGGAACACTGAAGCTTTCTTT. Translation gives CASSYSGTGNTEAFF.

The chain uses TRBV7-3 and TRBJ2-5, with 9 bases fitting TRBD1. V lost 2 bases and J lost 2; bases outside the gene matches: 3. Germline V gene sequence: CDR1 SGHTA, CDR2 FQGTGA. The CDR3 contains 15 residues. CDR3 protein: CASSLAGTGQETQYF. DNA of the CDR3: TGTGCCAGCAGCTTAGCCGGGACAGGGCAAGAGACCCAGTACTTC.

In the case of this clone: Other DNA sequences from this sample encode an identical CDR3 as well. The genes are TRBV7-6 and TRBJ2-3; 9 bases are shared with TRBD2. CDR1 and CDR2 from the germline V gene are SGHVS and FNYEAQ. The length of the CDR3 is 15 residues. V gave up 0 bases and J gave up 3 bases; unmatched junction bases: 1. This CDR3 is CASSLASGSTDTQYF. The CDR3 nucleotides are TGTGCCAGCAGCTTAGCTAGCGGGAGTACAGATACGCAGTATTTT.

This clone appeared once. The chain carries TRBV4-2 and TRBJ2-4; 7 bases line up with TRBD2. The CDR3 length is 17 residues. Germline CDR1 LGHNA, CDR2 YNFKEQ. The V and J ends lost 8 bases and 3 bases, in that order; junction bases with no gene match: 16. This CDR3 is CASRRVGREIDKNIQYF. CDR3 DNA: TGTGCCAGCCGAAGGGTCGGGCGGGAGATTGACAAAAACATTCAGTACTTC.

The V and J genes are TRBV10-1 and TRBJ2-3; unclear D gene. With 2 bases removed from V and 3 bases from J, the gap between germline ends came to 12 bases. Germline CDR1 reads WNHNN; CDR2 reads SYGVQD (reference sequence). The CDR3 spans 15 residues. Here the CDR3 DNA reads TGCGCCAGCAGTGAGAGGAAAGGCCGGACAGATACGCAGTATTTT. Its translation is CASSERKGRTDTQYF.

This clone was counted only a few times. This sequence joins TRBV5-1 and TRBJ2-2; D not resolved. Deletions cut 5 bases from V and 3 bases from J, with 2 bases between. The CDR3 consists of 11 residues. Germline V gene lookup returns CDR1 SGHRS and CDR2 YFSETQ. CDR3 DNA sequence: TGCGCCAGCAGTGACACCGGGGAGCTGTTTTTT. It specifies CASSDTGELFF.

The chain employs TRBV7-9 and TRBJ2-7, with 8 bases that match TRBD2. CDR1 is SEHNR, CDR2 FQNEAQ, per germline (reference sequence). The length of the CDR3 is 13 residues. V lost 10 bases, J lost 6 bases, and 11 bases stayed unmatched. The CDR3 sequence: CAMGVAGNSEQYF. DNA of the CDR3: TGTGCCATGGGGGTAGCGGGAAACTCCGAGCAGTACTTC.

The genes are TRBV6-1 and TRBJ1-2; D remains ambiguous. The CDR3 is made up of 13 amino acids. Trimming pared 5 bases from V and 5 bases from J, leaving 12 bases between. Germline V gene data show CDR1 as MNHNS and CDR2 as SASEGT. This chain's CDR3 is CASSPQRPYGYTF. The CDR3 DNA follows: TGTGCCAGCAGTCCCCAAAGACCTTATGGCTACACCTTC.

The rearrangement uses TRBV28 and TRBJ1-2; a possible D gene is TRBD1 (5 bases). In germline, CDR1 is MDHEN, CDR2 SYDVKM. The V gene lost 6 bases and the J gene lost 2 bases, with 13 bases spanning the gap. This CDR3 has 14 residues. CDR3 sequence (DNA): TGTGCCAGCAGCCTAGGGGCACGGAACTATGGCTACACCTTC. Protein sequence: CASSLGARNYGYTF.

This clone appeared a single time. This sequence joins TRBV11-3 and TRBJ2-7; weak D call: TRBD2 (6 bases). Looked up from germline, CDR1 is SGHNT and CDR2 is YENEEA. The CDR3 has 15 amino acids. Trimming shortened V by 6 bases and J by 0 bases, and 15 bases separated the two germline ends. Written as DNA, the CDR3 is TGTGCCAGCAGTCAAGGACGGGGGAGCTCCTACGAGCAGTACTTC. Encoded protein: CASSQGRGSSYEQYF.

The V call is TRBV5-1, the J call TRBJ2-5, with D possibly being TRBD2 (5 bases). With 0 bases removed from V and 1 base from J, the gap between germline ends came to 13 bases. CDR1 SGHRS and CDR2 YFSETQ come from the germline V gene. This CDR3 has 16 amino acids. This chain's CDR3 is CASSLGIRGFQETQYF. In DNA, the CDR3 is TGCGCCAGCAGCTTGGGAATACGAGGGTTCCAAGAGACCCAGTACTTC.

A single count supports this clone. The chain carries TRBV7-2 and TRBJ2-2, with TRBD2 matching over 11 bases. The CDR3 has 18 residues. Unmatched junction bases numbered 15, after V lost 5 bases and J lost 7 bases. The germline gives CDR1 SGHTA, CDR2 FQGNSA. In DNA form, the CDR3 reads TGTGCCAGCAGCCCAGCGGACCCGGGACTAGCGGTCCTCGGGGAGCTGTTTTTT. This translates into CASSPADPGLAVLGELFF.

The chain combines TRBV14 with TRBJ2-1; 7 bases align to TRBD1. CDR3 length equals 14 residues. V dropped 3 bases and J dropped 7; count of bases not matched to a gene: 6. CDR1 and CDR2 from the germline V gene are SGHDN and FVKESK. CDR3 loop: CASSHDRAVNEQFF. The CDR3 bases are TGTGCCAGCAGCCACGACAGGGCGGTGAATGAGCAGTTCTTC.

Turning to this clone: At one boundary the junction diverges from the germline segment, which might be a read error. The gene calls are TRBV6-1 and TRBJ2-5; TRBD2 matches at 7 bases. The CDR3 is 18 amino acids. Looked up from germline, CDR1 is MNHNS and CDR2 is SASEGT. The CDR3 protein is CASSEIYGGRAHQETQYF. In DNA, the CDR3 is TGTGCCAGCAGTGAAATATACGGAGGGAGGGCCCACCAGGAGACCCAGTACTTC.

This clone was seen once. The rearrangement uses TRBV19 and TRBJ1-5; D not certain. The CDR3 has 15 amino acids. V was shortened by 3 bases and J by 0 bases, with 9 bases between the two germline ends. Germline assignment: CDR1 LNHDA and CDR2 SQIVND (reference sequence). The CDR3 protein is CASSIMGYSNQPQHF. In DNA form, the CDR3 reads TGTGCCAGTAGTATTATGGGCTATAGCAATCAGCCCCAGCATTTT.

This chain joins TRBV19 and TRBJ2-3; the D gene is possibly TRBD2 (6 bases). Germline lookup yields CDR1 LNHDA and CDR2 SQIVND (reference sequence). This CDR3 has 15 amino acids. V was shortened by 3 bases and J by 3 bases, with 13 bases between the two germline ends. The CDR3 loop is CASSINAGPTDTQYF. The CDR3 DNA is TGTGCCAGTAGTATTAATGCGGGACCTACAGATACGCAGTATTTT.

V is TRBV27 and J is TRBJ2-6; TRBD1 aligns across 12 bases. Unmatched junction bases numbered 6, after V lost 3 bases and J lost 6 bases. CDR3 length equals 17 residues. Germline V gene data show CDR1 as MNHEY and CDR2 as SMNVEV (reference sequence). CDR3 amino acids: CASSFGDRGRVANVLTF. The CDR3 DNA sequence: TGTGCCAGCAGTTTTGGGGACAGGGGGCGGGTGGCCAACGTCCTGACTTTC. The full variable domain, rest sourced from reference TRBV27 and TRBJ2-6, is EAQVTQNPRYLITVTGKKLTVTCSQNMNHEYMSWYRQDPGLGLRQIYYSMNVEVTDKGDVPEGYKVSRKEKRNFPLILESPSPNQTSLYFCASSFGDRGRVANVLTFGAGSRLTVL.

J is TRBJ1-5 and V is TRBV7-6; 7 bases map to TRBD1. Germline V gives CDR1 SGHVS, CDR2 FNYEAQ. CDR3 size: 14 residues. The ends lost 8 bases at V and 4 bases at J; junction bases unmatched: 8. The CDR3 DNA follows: TGTGCCAGCTCCCAACAGGGGATTAATCAGCCCCAGCATTTT. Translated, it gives CASSQQGINQPQHF. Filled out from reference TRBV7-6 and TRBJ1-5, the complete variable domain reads GAGVSQSPRYKVTKRGQDVALRCDPISGHVSLYWYRQALGQGPEFLTYFNYEAQQDKSGLPNDRFSAERPEGSISTLTIQRTEQRDSAMYRCASSQQGINQPQHFGDGTRLSIL.